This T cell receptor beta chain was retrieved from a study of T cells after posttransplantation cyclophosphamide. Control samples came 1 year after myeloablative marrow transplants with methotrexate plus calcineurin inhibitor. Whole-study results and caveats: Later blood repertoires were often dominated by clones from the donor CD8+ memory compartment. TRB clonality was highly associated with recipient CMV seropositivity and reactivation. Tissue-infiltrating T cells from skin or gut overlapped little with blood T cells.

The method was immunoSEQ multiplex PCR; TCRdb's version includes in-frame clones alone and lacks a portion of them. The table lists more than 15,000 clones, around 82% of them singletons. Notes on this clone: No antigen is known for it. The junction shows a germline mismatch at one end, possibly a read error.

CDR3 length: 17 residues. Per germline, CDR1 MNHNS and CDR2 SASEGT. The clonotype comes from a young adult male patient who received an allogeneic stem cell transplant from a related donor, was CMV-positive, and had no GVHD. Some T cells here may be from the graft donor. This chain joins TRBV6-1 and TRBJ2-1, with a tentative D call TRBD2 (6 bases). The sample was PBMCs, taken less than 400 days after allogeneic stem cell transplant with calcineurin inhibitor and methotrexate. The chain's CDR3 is CASSEALGGISYSEQFF. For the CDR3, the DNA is TGTGCCAGCAGTGAAGCGCTCGGCGGGATCTCCTACAGTGAGCAGTTCTTC.